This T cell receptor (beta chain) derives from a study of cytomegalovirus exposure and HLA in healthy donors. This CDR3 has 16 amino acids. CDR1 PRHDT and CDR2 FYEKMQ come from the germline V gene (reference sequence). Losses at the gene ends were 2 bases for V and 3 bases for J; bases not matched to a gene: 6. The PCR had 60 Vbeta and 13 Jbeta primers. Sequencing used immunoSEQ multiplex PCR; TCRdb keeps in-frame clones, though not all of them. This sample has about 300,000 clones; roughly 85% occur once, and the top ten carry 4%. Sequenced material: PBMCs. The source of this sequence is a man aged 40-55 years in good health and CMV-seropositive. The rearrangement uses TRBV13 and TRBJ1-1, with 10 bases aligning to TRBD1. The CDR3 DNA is TGTGCCAGCAGCTTAAGCGCCGGGACAGGGGACACTGAAGCTTTCTTT. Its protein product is CASSLSAGTGDTEAFF.